One sample yielded the 9 T cell receptor beta chains listed below, sequenced in a study of long-term antiretroviral therapy in people with HIV. Survey-level immunoSEQ v3.0 assays were run. Assay used: immunoSEQ multiplex PCR; TCRdb lists only in-frame clones, some missing. The table has some 40,000 clones, around 85% seen once. Sequenced material: unsorted PBMCs, taken 1.5 years after starting antiretroviral therapy. Receptor source: a man aged 18 to 30 with HIV.

V and J are TRBV5-6 and TRBJ2-5, with D possibly TRBD2 on 6 matching bases. V dropped 3 bases and J dropped 1 base, with 16 bases sitting between them. Germline CDR1 SGHDT, CDR2 YYEEEE. The CDR3 has 16 residues. The CDR3 protein is CASSSSVAGFQETQYF. In DNA, the CDR3 is TGTGCCAGCAGCTCGTCGGTGGCGGGATTCCAAGAGACCCAGTACTTC.

This clone was seen just once. This sequence joins TRBV27 and TRBJ2-7; a possible D gene is TRBD2 (5 bases). The germline V gene encodes CDR1 MNHEY and CDR2 SMNVEV (reference sequence). CDR3 length: 15 residues. V was trimmed by 6 bases and J by 5 bases, leaving 20 bases between them. The CDR3 here is CASRSQLTTPNEQYF. The CDR3, as DNA: TGTGCCAGCAGATCACAGCTGACTACCCCGAACGAGCAGTACTTC.

This chain uses TRBV7-3 with TRBJ2-1; D call uncertain. From germline, CDR1 is SGHTA and CDR2 FQGTGA. The CDR3 length is 13 residues. V was clipped by 5 bases and J by 10 bases, with 15 bases between them. CDR3 sequence (DNA): TGTGCCAGCAGCGTTCATTTAGGGCCGGAGCAGTTCTTC. It yields the protein CASSVHLGPEQFF.

The V gene is TRBV28, the J gene TRBJ2-7; a possible D gene is TRBD1 (5 bases). The V gene's germline CDR1 is MDHEN and CDR2 SYDVKM. This CDR3 is built from 15 residues. V was clipped by 5 bases and J by 4 bases, with 18 bases between them. CDR3 region: CASSIRQSESYEQYF. The CDR3 DNA reads as TGTGCCAGCAGTATACGACAGTCCGAGAGTTACGAGCAGTACTTC. Variable domain in full (rest from reference TRBV28 and TRBJ2-7): DVKVTQSSRYLVKRTGEKVFLECVQDMDHENMFWYRQDPGLGLRLIYFSYDVKMKEKGDIPEGYSVSREKKERFSLILESASTNQTSMYLCASSIRQSESYEQYFGPGTRLTVT.

V gene TRBV27 combines with J gene TRBJ1-1; D remains ambiguous. The germline V gene has CDR1 MNHEY and CDR2 SMNVEV (reference sequence). The CDR3 has 15 amino acids. The ends were cut back, 6 bases at V and 3 bases at J, with 17 bases in the middle. The CDR3: CASSPQLGRDTEAFF. In nucleotides, the CDR3 is TGTGCCAGCAGCCCCCAGTTGGGAAGGGACACTGAAGCTTTCTTT.

This chain connects TRBV7-2 to TRBJ2-1; 8 bases align to TRBD2. With 0 bases clipped from V and 5 bases from J, the junction kept 6 bases outside the gene matches. CDR1 and CDR2 from the germline V gene are SGHTA and FQGNSA. The CDR3 contains 16 residues. DNA of the CDR3: TGTGCCAGCAGCTTAGCTACGGGAGGGTTTAACAATGAGCAGTTCTTC. Translated, it gives CASSLATGGFNNEQFF.

This clone was seen once. This sequence joins TRBV7-2 and TRBJ2-7, with a possible D match to TRBD2 (6 bases). V lost 2 bases to trimming and J lost 2 bases, with 13 bases between them. The CDR3 covers 15 residues. Looked up from germline, CDR1 is SGHTA and CDR2 is FQGNSA. CDR3 DNA: TGTGCCAGCAGCTTAACAGACCGGGGGACCTACGAGCAGTACTTC. Protein product: CASSLTDRGTYEQYF.

CDR3 nucleotide sequence: TGTGCCAGCAGCTCCACAGATACGCAGTATTTT. It specifies CASSSTDTQYF. This chain uses TRBV7-2 with TRBJ2-3; no clear D gene. V shed 4 bases and J shed 2 bases, with 1 base lying between them. The CDR3 has 11 residues. Germline CDR1 reads SGHTA; CDR2 reads FQGNSA.

A word on this clone: This specimen includes other DNA sequences encoding the same CDR3. This chain joins TRBV18 and TRBJ2-7; a weak D match, TRBD2 (5 bases). Germline CDR1 is KGHSH and CDR2 is LQKENI. V lost 4 bases to trimming and J lost 5 bases, with 12 bases between them. The CDR3 length is 13 residues. DNA for the CDR3: TGTGCCAGCTCACTCCCGGCGCGGGACGAGCAGTACTTC. Translating gives CASSLPARDEQYF.